The rows below give T cell receptor beta chains drawn from one sample of a study of T cell changes during pregnancy in multiple sclerosis. Only in-frame clones appear in the TCRdb table, and some are missing; sequencing was by immunoSEQ multiplex PCR. The repertoire consists of tens of thousands of clones, with 90% occurring once and the leading ten covering approximately 1.5%. The sample in question was peripheral blood, obtained in the third trimester of pregnancy. The receptors come from a female donor with multiple sclerosis, enrolled in a pregnancy study. The CDR3 runs from the conserved cysteine through the conserved F or W. Each record gives: J gene, clone size, V gene, D gene, CDR3 DNA, CDR3 protein. The D gene is left open where the match is weak. Only part of the rows carry a size: once, few, many, or a class if the clone is expanded.

TRBJ2-7,-,TRBV2,-,TGTGCCAGCATGAGTGGTAGCCAGGGGTTATACTACTTC,CASMSGSQGLYYF
TRBJ1-2,-,TRBV7-3,-,TGTGCCAGCAGCCTCTCCTCGACGGATACAGATGGCTACACCTTC,CASSLSSTDTDGYTF
TRBJ2-1,-,TRBV19,-,TGTGCCAGTAATCAGGGGATCTACAATGAGCAGTTCTTC,CASNQGIYNEQFF
TRBJ2-5,-,TRBV14,TRBD2,TGTGCCAGCAGCCCGGGACTAGCGGGAGAGTCTCGAGAGACCCAGTACTTC,CASSPGLAGESRETQYF
TRBJ2-6,few,TRBV15,-,TGTGCCACCAGCAGAAAAACGGGCTCTGGGGCCAACGTCCTGACTTTC,CATSRKTGSGANVLTF
TRBJ2-7,-,TRBV7-2,-,TGTGCCAGCAGCTTCCTGAACGGACCCAGGGCCTACGAGCAGTACTTC,CASSFLNGPRAYEQYF
TRBJ2-1,-,TRBV6-4,TRBD2,TGTGCCAGCAGTGATTTTCCTAGCGGTTACAATGAGCAGTTCTTC,CASSDFPSGYNEQFF
TRBJ2-7,-,TRBV5-1,TRBD2,TGCGCCAGCAGCTTGGGAGCGGGAGGGCCTAATCCCTACGAGCAGTACTTC,CASSLGAGGPNPYEQYF
TRBJ1-5,-,TRBV12-5,TRBD1,TGTGCTAGTGGTTTGGTACCGGGACAGCTATTGACCGACAATCAGCCCCAGCATTTT,CASGLVPGQLLTDNQPQHF
TRBJ2-3,-,TRBV5-4,-,TGTGCCAGCAGCAATGGGCCCGAGGGGGGCACAGATACGCAGTATTTT,CASSNGPEGGTDTQYF
TRBJ1-5,-,TRBV19,-,TGTGCCACCAAGAGCGGGGAATATCAGCCCCAGCATTTT,CATKSGEYQPQHF
TRBJ1-2,once,TRBV11-2,-,TGTGCCAGCAGCCCGGCCCCGACAGAGGTCTATGGCTACACCTTC,CASSPAPTEVYGYTF
TRBJ1-1,-,TRBV19,TRBD1,TGTGCCAGTAGTACCCCCGGGACAGCGAACGTGAACACTGAAGCTTTCTTT,CASSTPGTANVNTEAFF
TRBJ1-1,-,TRBV7-9,-,TGTGCCAGCAGCTTAAGCCGTGGGTTGGGGGCTGGCACTGAAGCTTTCTTT,CASSLSRGLGAGTEAFF
TRBJ1-4,-,TRBV7-6,-,TGTGCCAGCAGCTTAGGAGCGGAGGCGCATGAAAAACTGTTTTTT,CASSLGAEAHEKLFF
TRBJ2-3,-,TRBV10-1,TRBD1,TGCGCCAGCAGTGACCCCGGGACAGGGACCCCAGATACGCAGTATTTT,CASSDPGTGTPDTQYF
TRBJ1-1,-,TRBV6-1,-,TGTGCCAGCAGTGAAAAGGGGCTTGGCGCAAACACTGAAGCTTTCTTT,CASSEKGLGANTEAFF
TRBJ2-7,-,TRBV7-7,-,TGTGCCAGCAGCTTAGGGCAGGGGCCATCCTACGAGCAGTACTTC,CASSLGQGPSYEQYF
TRBJ2-7,-,TRBV5-6,-,TGTGCCAGCAGCATCGGGACTTCCTCCTACGAGCAGTACTTC,CASSIGTSSYEQYF
TRBJ2-2,-,TRBV9,TRBD1,TGTGCCAGCAGCGTAAGGGGGCTGAACACCGGGGAGCTGTTTTTT,CASSVRGLNTGELFF
TRBJ1-1,-,TRBV7-2,-,TGTGCCAGCAGCTTAGAGAGGAGGAACACTGAAGCTTTCTTT,CASSLERRNTEAFF
TRBJ2-3,-,TRBV5-5,TRBD2,TGTGCCAGCAGCGGGACTAGCGGGGATACGCAGTATTTT,CASSGTSGDTQYF
TRBJ2-7,-,TRBV18,-,TGTGCCAGCTCACCAGGGCGGGTCGAGCAGTACTTC,CASSPGRVEQYF
TRBJ1-1,-,TRBV9,-,TGTGCCAGCAGCCGAGATACTGAAGCTTTCTTT,CASSRDTEAFF
TRBJ2-1,-,TRBV7-9,TRBD1,TGTGCCACCCACCGGGACAGAGCAGACAATGAGCAGTTCTTC,CATHRDRADNEQFF
TRBJ2-1,-,TRBV7-9,-,TGTGCCAGCAGCAAGACAGGGTCTCTAGCGAATGAGCAGTTCTTC,CASSKTGSLANEQFF
TRBJ2-7,-,TRBV7-2,TRBD2,TGTGCCAGCAGCTCAGGGATGGGGGGGATAAGTTACGAGCAGTACTTC,CASSSGMGGISYEQYF
TRBJ2-3,-,TRBV7-9,-,TGTGCCAGCAGCTCTGGGAACAGGGTGCTGACGACAGATACGCAGTATTTT,CASSSGNRVLTTDTQYF
TRBJ1-1,-,TRBV30,-,TGTGCCTGGAGTGAGGGGTTCGGCAACACTGAAGCTTTCTTT,CAWSEGFGNTEAFF
TRBJ2-7,once,TRBV6-1,-,TGTGCCAGCAGCGGGGGGGACAGGGACGAGCAGTACTTC,CASSGGDRDEQYF
TRBJ1-1,once,TRBV5-1,TRBD1,TGCGCCAGCAGCCGAGGACAGGGAAGTGAAGCTTTCTTT,CASSRGQGSEAFF
TRBJ2-3,-,TRBV14,-,TGTGCCAGCAGGCTAGCAGGTACAGATACGCAGTATTTT,CASRLAGTDTQYF
TRBJ2-7,once,TRBV11-3,TRBD1,TGTGCCAGCAGCTCGGGACAGGGTCTTGGATCCTACGAGCAGTACTTC,CASSSGQGLGSYEQYF
TRBJ2-7,-,TRBV5-1,-,TGCGCCAGCAGCTTGGCCGAGGCCGGGGCCTACGAGCAGTACTTC,CASSLAEAGAYEQYF
TRBJ2-7,-,TRBV11-2,TRBD1,TGTGCCAGCAGCTTAGTAGCCGGGACAGCCTTTTACGAGCAGTACTTC,CASSLVAGTAFYEQYF
TRBJ2-4,-,TRBV29-1,TRBD1,TGCAGCGTTGAACCGACAGGGGGAGAGTACATTCAGTACTTC,CSVEPTGGEYIQYF
TRBJ1-1,-,TRBV2,-,TGTGCCAGCAGTGTAGTGTCAGGGGACACTGAAGCTTTCTTT,CASSVVSGDTEAFF
TRBJ2-7,-,TRBV4-2,-,TGTGCCAGCAGCCAAGATCGGACGAGGGGGGGTAACTCCTACGAGCAGTACTTC,CASSQDRTRGGNSYEQYF
TRBJ2-1,-,TRBV9,TRBD2,TGTGCCAGCAGCTCAAGCGGGAATTCTGAGCAGTTCTTC,CASSSSGNSEQFF
TRBJ2-7,-,TRBV6-1,TRBD1,TGTGCCAGCAGGAGGGGACAGGGCGGTCCCTACGAGCAGTACTTC,CASRRGQGGPYEQYF
TRBJ1-6,-,TRBV21-1,-,TGTGCCAGCAGCTCAACTTCGGACAGGCGGACGAATTCACCCCTCCACTTT,CASSSTSDRRTNSPLHF
TRBJ1-2,-,TRBV30,-,TGTGCCTGGAGTGGCAGTAACTATGGCTACACCTTC,CAWSGSNYGYTF
TRBJ1-1,-,TRBV6-5,-,TGTGCCAGCAGTTCCCCTGGGGGGGCGGACACTGAAGCTTTCTTT,CASSSPGGADTEAFF
TRBJ1-2,-,TRBV2,TRBD1,TGTGCCAGTAAGGACAGGCCGGAATATGGCTACACCTTC,CASKDRPEYGYTF
TRBJ1-1,-,TRBV6-1,TRBD1,TGTGCCAGCAGTGAAGTGGGACAGGGGGGCACTGAAGCTTTCTTT,CASSEVGQGGTEAFF
TRBJ2-7,-,TRBV4-1,TRBD1,TGCGCCAGCAGCCAAGATACAGGGGGTAGCTCCTACGAGCAGTACTTC,CASSQDTGGSSYEQYF
TRBJ1-3,-,TRBV9,TRBD1,TGTGCCAGCAGCGTAAGCCCAGGGACAGGGGGAAACACCATATATTTT,CASSVSPGTGGNTIYF
TRBJ2-1,-,TRBV7-9,TRBD1,TGTGCCAGCAGCCTCCCTCCAAGACAGGGGGGAGGTGAGCAGTTCTTC,CASSLPPRQGGGEQFF
TRBJ1-2,-,TRBV18,TRBD1,TGTGCCAGCTCACCACTCTATGGGACAGACTACACCTTC,CASSPLYGTDYTF
TRBJ2-3,once,TRBV13,-,TGTGCCAGCAGCGGTCTAGGGGGGGCTAGCACAGATACGCAGTATTTT,CASSGLGGASTDTQYF
TRBJ2-7,-,TRBV10-2,-,TGCGCCAGCAGTGAGCCTCGGACTAACTCCTACGAGCAGTACTTC,CASSEPRTNSYEQYF